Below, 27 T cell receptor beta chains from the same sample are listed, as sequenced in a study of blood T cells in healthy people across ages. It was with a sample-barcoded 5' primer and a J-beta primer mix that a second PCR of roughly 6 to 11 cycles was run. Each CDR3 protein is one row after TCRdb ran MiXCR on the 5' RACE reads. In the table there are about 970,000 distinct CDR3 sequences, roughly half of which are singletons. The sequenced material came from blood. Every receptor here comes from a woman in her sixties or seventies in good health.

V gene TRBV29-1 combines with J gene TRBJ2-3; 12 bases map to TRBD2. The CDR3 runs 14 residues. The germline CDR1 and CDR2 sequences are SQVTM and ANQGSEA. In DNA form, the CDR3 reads TGCACCTTCCTCCCGACTAGCGGGAGTTATACGCAGTATTTT. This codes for CTFLPTSGSYTQYF.

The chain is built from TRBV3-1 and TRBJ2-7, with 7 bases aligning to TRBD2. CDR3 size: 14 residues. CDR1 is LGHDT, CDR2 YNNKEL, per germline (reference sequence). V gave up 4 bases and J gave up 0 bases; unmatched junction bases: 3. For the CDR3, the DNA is TGTGCCAGCAGCCCCGAGCGGGACTCCTACGAGCAGTACTTC. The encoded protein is CASSPERDSYEQYF.

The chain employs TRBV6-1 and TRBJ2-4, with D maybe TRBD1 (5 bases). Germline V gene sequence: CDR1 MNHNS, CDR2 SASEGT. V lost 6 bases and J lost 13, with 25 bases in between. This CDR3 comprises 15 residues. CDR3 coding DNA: TGTGCCAGCAGCTGGATGGACAACTCCTACAATGAGCAGTACTTC. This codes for CASSWMDNSYNEQYF.

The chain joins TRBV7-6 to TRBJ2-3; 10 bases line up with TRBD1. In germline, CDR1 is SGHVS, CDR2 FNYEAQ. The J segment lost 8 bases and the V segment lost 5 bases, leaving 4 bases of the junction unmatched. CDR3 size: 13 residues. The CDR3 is CASSNRDRGTQYF. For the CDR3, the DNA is TGTGCCAGCAGCAACCGGGACAGGGGTACGCAGTATTTT.

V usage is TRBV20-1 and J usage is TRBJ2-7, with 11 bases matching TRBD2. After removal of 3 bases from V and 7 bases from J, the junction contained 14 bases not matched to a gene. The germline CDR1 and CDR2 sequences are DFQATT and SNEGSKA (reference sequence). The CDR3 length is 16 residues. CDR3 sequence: CSASLAGGPRSNEQYF. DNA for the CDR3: TGCAGTGCTAGTTTAGCGGGAGGGCCACGGTCCAATGAGCAGTACTTC.

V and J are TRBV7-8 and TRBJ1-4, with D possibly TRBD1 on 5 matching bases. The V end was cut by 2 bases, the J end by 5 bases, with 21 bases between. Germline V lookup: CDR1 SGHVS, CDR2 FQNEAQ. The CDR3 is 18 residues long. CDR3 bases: TGTGCCAGCAGCTTAAAGATGATTGGGGGAGAAAAGAATGAAAAACTGTTTTTT. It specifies CASSLKMIGGEKNEKLFF.

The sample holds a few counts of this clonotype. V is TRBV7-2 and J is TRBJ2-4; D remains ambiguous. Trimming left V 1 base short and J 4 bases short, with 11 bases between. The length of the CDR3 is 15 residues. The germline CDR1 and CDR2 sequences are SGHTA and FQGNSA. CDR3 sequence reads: CASSLVALRKNIQYF. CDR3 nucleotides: TGTGCCAGCAGCTTAGTAGCCCTCCGGAAAAACATTCAGTACTTC.

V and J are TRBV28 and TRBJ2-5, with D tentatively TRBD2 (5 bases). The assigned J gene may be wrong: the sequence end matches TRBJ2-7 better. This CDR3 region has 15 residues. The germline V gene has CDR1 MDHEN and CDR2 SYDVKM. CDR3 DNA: TGTGCCAGCAGTTTAACGGATAGGCTAGCACACGAGCAGTACTTC. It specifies CASSLTDRLAHEQYF.

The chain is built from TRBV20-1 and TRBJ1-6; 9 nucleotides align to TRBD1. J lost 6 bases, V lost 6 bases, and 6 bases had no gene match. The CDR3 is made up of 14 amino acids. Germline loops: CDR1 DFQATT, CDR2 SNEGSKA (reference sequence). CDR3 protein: CSAWDREANSPLHF. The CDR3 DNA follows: TGCAGTGCCTGGGACAGGGAGGCTAATTCACCCCTCCACTTT.

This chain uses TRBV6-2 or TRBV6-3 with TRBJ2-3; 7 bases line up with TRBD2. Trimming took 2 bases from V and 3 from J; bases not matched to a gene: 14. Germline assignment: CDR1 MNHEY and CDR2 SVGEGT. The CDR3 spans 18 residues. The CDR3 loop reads CASSYASKAGVFTDTQYF. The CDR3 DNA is TGTGCCAGCAGTTACGCGTCTAAGGCGGGAGTCTTTACAGATACGCAGTATTTT.

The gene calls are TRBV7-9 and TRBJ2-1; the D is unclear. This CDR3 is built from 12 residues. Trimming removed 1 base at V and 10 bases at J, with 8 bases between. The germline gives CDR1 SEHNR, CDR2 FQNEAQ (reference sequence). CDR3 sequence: CASSLELGEQFF. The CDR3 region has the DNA TGTGCCAGCAGCTTAGAACTCGGGGAGCAGTTCTTC.

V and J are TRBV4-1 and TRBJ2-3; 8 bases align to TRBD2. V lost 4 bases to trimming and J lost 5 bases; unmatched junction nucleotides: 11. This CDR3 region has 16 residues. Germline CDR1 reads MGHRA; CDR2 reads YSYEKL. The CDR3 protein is CASSPIKAGVKDTQYF. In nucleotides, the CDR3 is TGCGCCAGCAGCCCGATCAAAGCGGGAGTAAAAGATACGCAGTATTTT.

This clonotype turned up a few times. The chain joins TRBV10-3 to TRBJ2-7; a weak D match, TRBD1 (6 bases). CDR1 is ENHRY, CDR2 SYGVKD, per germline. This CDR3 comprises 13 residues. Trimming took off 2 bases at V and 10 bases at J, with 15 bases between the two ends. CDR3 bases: TGTGCCATCAGTGAGACCCGACAGGCTTCCCAGTACTTC. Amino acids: CAISETRQASQYF.

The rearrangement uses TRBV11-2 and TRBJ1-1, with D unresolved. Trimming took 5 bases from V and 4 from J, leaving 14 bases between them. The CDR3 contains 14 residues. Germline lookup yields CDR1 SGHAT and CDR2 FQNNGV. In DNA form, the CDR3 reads TGTGCCAGCAGCAGTGGGCGGGCGCGCACTGAAGCTTTCTTT. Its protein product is CASSSGRARTEAFF.

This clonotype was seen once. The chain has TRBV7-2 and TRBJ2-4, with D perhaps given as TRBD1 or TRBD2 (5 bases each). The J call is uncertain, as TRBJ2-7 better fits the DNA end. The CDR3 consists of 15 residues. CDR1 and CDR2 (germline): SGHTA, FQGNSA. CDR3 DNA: TGTGCCAGCAGCTTAGGACATGGGACCCCTTACGAGCAGTACTTC. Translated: CASSLGHGTPYEQYF.

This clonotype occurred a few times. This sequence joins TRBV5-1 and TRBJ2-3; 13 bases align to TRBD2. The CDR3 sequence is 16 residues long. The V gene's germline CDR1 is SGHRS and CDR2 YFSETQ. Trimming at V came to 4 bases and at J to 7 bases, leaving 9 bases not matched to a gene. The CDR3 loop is CASSEGTSGKVYTQYF. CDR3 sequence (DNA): TGCGCCAGCAGCGAAGGGACTAGCGGGAAAGTTTATACGCAGTATTTT.

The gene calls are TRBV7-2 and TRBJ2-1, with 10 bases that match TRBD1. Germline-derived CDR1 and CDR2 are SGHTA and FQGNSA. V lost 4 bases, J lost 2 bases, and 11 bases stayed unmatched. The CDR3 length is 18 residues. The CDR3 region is CASSSGGTTGGPYNEQFF. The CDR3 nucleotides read TGTGCCAGCAGCTCGGGGGGTACGACAGGGGGCCCCTACAATGAGCAGTTCTTC. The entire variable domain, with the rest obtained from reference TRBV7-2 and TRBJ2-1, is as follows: GAGVSQSPSNKVTEKGKDVELRCDPISGHTALYWYRQSLGQGLEFLIYFQGNSAPDKSGLPSDRFSAERTGGSVSTLTIQRTQQEDSAVYLCASSSGGTTGGPYNEQFFGPGTRLTVL.

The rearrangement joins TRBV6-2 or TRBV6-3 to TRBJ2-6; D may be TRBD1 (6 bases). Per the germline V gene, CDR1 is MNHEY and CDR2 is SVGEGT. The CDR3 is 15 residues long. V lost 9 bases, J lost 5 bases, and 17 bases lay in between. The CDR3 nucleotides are TGTGCCAGTGTCGGACAGCCATCCTGGGCCAACGTCCTGACTTTC. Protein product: CASVGQPSWANVLTF.

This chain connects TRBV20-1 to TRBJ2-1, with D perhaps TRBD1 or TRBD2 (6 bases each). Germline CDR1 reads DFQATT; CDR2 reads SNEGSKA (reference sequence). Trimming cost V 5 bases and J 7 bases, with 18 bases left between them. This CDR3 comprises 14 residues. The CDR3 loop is CSAPRLGGTNEQFF. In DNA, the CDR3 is TGCAGTGCTCCCCGACTAGGGGGGACGAATGAGCAGTTCTTC.

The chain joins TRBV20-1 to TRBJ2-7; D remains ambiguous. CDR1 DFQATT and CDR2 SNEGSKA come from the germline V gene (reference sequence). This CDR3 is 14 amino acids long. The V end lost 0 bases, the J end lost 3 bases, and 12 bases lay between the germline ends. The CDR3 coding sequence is TGCAGTGCTAGAGATTTGAGGCTAGACTACGAGCAGTACTTC. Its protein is CSARDLRLDYEQYF.

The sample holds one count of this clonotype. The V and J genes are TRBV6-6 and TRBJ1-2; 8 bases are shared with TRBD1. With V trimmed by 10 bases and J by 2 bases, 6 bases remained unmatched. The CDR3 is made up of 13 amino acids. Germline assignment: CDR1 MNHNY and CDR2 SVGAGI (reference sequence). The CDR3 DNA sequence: TGTGCCAACAGGGGGACTGAGAACTATGGCTACACCTTC. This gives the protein CANRGTENYGYTF.

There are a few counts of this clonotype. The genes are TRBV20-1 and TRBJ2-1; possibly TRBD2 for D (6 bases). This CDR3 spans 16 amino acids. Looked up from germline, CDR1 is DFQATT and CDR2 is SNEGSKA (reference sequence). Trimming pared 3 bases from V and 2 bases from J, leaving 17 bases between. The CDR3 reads CSARRFGTQTYNEQFF. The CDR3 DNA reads TGCAGTGCTAGGAGGTTCGGGACTCAGACCTACAATGAGCAGTTCTTC.

The CDR3 DNA is TGTGCCAGCAGCTTATACCGGAGAGGACTAGCGGACCAAGAGACCCAGTACTTC. This translates into CASSLYRRGLADQETQYF. The rearrangement links TRBV7-2 to TRBJ2-5, with TRBD2 identical over 10 bases. CDR1 is SGHTA and CDR2 is FQGNSA in the germline V gene. The CDR3 runs to 18 residues. Losses at the gene ends were 2 bases for V and 0 bases for J; bases not matched to a gene: 9.

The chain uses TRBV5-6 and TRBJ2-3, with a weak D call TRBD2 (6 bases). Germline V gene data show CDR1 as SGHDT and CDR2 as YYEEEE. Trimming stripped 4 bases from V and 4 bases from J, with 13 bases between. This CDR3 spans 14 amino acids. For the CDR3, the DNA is TGTGCCAGCAGCACCACCGGGACTCCAGATACGCAGTATTTT. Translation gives CASSTTGTPDTQYF. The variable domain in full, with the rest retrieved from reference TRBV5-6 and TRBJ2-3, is DAGVTQSPTHLIKTRGQQVTLRCSPKSGHDTVSWYQQALGQGPQFIFQYYEEEERQRGNFPDRFSGHQFPNYSSELNVNALLLGDSALYLCASSTTGTPDTQYFGPGTRLTVL.

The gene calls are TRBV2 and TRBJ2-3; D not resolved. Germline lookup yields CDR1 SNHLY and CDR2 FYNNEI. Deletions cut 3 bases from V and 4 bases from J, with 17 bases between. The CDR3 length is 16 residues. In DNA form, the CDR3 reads TGTGCCAGCAGTGAGGGCTACCCCTACCCCGCAGATACGCAGTATTTT. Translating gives CASSEGYPYPADTQYF.

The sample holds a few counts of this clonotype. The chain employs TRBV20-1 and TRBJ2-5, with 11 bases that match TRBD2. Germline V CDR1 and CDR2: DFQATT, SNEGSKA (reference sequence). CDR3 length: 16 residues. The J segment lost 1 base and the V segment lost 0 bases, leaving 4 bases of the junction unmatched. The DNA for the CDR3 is TGCAGTGCTAGAGACGGACTAGCGGGCATCCAAGAGACCCAGTACTTC. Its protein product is CSARDGLAGIQETQYF.

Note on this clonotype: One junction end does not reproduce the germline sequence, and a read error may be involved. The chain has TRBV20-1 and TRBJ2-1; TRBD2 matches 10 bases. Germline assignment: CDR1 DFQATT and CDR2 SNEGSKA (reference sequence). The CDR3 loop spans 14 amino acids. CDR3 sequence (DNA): TGCAGTGCCCTAGCGGGAGAGGGTAACAATGGGCAGTTCTTC. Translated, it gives CSALAGEGNNGQFF.